This paragraph reports one TCR beta chain. The data originate from a study of blood T cell repertoires in COVID-19. Study as a whole: Acute and convalescent COVID-19 specimens originated in the United States, Italy and Spain. In each case, the material was cDNA or gDNA derived from T cells, B-cell-depleted T cells, or PBMCs.

There are 22 residues in the CDR3. Germline CDR1 and CDR2: SGHRS and YFSETQ. Deletions cut 6 bases from V and 2 bases from J, with 33 bases between. Per the original data handling: Quantification of nucleated cells was approximated via reference gene primer amplification. The data were produced by immunoSEQ multiplex PCR, yet TCRdb's version contains in-frame clones alone and is incomplete. That table gives V, J and clone size, and the DNA gave D and trimming. The table records 360,000 or so clones, 87% of them present only once. Those enrolled, adults aged roughly 18 to 90 years, came from under 25 US areas.

The chain employs TRBV5-1 and TRBJ1-6; the D gene is possibly TRBD1 (6 bases). The sequence derives from a woman under 40 who had recovered from COVID-19. Material: PBMCs or T cells enriched from blood (not recorded which). As DNA, the CDR3 is TGCGCCAGCACCCCCGATCCGGGACATCTAACTAGAGGGCTCACCTATAATTCACCCCTCCACTTT. Protein product: CASTPDPGHLTRGLTYNSPLHF.